A single sample is the source of the 8 T cell receptor beta chains below, sequenced in a study of memory CD4+ T cells and cytomegalovirus serostatus. The method was immunoSEQ multiplex PCR; TCRdb's version includes in-frame clones alone and lacks a portion of them. The sample lists over 40,000 clones; over 65% were seen once. Single viable CD3+CD4+CD8-CD45RO+ cells were sorted as the memory CD4+ T cells. Sequenced: memory CD4+ T cells from blood. These receptors were obtained from an adult in good health and CMV-seronegative.

The chain joins TRBV27 to TRBJ2-1, with D possibly TRBD1 on 6 matching bases. The germline V gene encodes CDR1 MNHEY and CDR2 SMNVEV (reference sequence). The CDR3 spans 18 residues. V lost 5 bases and J 5 bases, leaving 25 bases between the germline ends. The CDR3 DNA sequence: TGTGCCAGCAGTCGTTGGACAGACCAGAACCTCCCCCACAATGAGCAGTTCTTC. It specifies CASSRWTDQNLPHNEQFF.

The rearrangement uses TRBV6-6 and TRBJ2-7; the D is unclear. Looked up from germline, CDR1 is MNHNY and CDR2 is SVGAGI (reference sequence). This CDR3 has 14 amino acids. The V and J ends lost 7 bases and 1 base respectively, with 14 bases between them. CDR3 sequence: CASTSGFGSYEQYF. The CDR3 nucleotides are TGTGCCAGCACATCGGGCTTCGGATCCTACGAGCAGTACTTC.

The chain has TRBV7-6 and TRBJ1-5; D unclear. The germline CDR1 and CDR2 sequences are SGHVS and FNYEAQ. Trimming stripped 1 base from V and 2 bases from J, with 9 bases between. The CDR3 is 15 residues long. The CDR3 coding sequence is TGTGCCAGCAGCTTAGGGGAGGGCGGCAATCAGCCCCAGCATTTT. Protein sequence: CASSLGEGGNQPQHF.

The chain is built from TRBV2 and TRBJ2-1, with 14 bases identical to TRBD2. This CDR3 region has 14 residues. Looked up from germline, CDR1 is SNHLY and CDR2 is FYNNEI. J was trimmed by 9 bases and V by 8 bases; bases with no gene match: 6. As DNA, the CDR3 is TGTGCCAGCTCGGGACTAGCGGGGGCGGGTGAGCAGTTCTTC. This encodes CASSGLAGAGEQFF.

The chain is built from TRBV5-1 and TRBJ2-3; 7 nucleotides align to TRBD1. In germline, CDR1 is SGHRS, CDR2 YFSETQ. The CDR3 runs to 16 residues. J gave up 4 bases and V 3 bases, and 11 bases lay outside the gene matches. The CDR3 DNA sequence: TGCGCCAGCAGCTCAGGGGGACATCGAAACTCAGATACGCAGTATTTT. This codes for CASSSGGHRNSDTQYF.

The V gene is TRBV6-5, the J gene TRBJ1-5; TRBD1 might be the D (6 bases). The germline V gene has CDR1 MNHEY and CDR2 SVGAGI. The ends were cut back, 7 bases at V and 0 bases at J, with 13 bases in the middle. CDR3 length: 15 amino acids. CDR3 nucleotides: TGTGCCAGCAAAAAAGGACAGACTAGCAATCAGCCCCAGCATTTT. This sequence encodes CASKKGQTSNQPQHF.

The chain has TRBV12-5 and TRBJ2-1; the D gene is possibly TRBD1 (6 bases). The CDR3 runs to 11 residues. The germline CDR1 and CDR2 sequences are LGHNT and FRNRAP. The V end lost 5 bases, the J end lost 9 bases, and 8 bases lay between the germline ends. CDR3: CASGKTGEQFF. For the CDR3, the DNA is TGTGCTAGTGGTAAGACAGGTGAGCAGTTCTTC.

The chain recombines TRBV4-2 with TRBJ2-2; possibly TRBD1 for D (6 bases). Germline CDR1 LGHNA, CDR2 YNFKEQ. CDR3 size: 14 residues. V lost 0 bases, J lost 16 bases, and 18 bases lay in between. Here the CDR3 DNA reads TGTGCCAGCAGCCAAGAGCGGACAGCATCGCGGCAGTTTTTT. Translated: CASSQERTASRQFF.